This TCR beta chain was obtained from a study of cytomegalovirus exposure and HLA in healthy donors. Study information: Both the 120 or so validation repertoires and the approximately 670 first-cohort repertoires used the same platform, as reported by a later analysis.

A remark on this clone: Its antigen is as yet unknown.

The table came from immunoSEQ multiplex PCR; TCRdb's copy has only in-frame clones and leaves some out. The data contain about 150,000 clones, approximately 94% of them seen just once; the ten biggest clones take up roughly 1.9%. Study-wide results and caveats: Investigators reported some 150 TCR beta chains as tied to cytomegalovirus.

The donors were part of the roughly 130-subject validation cohort, which stood apart from the roughly 700-subject first cohort. The sample taken for sequencing was PBMCs. The origin of this receptor is a young man in good health and CMV-seropositive.

CDR3 bases: TGTGCCAGCACCGAGGGACAGTATAGCAATCAGCCCCAGCATTTT. Its protein product is CASTEGQYSNQPQHF. This rearrangement joins TRBV2 to TRBJ1-5, with 7 bases that match TRBD1. Germline values: CDR1 SNHLY, CDR2 FYNNEI. The CDR3 extends over 15 amino acids. The ends lost 7 bases at V and 0 bases at J; junction bases unmatched: 6.